The 18 T cell receptor beta chains in this list originate from one sample, sequenced in a study of T cells in localized non-small cell lung cancer. Repertoires were generated with immunoSEQ multiplex PCR, while TCRdb's copy carries only in-frame clones and drops some. The repertoire holds 9,400 or so clones, 90% seen once, with 15% to 20% in the top ten. Sequencing used peripheral blood, obtained before any cancer treatment. Receptors were obtained from a male donor older than 55 with stage III squamous cell lung carcinoma.

This clone was seen once. The V and J genes are TRBV7-2 and TRBJ2-3; D not certain. The CDR3 covers 12 residues. Germline-derived CDR1 and CDR2 are SGHTA and FQGNSA. The ends were cut back, 5 bases at V and 2 bases at J, with 5 bases in the middle. The CDR3 DNA sequence: TGTGCCAGCAGCGATTACACAGATACGCAGTATTTT. This gives the protein CASSDYTDTQYF.

V gene TRBV18 combines with J gene TRBJ1-1; 7 positions agree with TRBD1. Germline values: CDR1 KGHSH, CDR2 LQKENI. The CDR3 length is 16 residues. After removal of 5 bases from V and 2 bases from J, the junction contained 11 bases not matched to a gene. The CDR3 DNA sequence: TGTGCCAGCTCAGTCAAACAGGGGATGGGAAACACTGAAGCTTTCTTT. Encoded protein: CASSVKQGMGNTEAFF.

The chain recombines TRBV7-9 with TRBJ1-6; possible D gene TRBD1, 6 bases. The CDR3 runs to 13 residues. V gave up 6 bases and J gave up 10 bases, with 13 bases separating them. Germline V gene lookup returns CDR1 SEHNR and CDR2 FQNEAQ (reference sequence). The CDR3 DNA is TGTGCCAGCAGAAACAGGGTTCGCTCACCCCTCCACTTT. Translating gives CASRNRVRSPLHF.

The V call is TRBV27, the J call TRBJ1-1; 11 bases align to TRBD1. This CDR3 contains 17 residues. After removal of 6 bases from V and 0 bases from J, the junction contained 9 bases not matched to a gene. Germline lookup yields CDR1 MNHEY and CDR2 SMNVEV (reference sequence). This CDR3 is CASRARDRGSMNTEAFF. The CDR3 nucleotides read TGTGCCAGCAGGGCTCGGGACAGGGGGTCTATGAACACTGAAGCTTTCTTT.

As regards this clone: Relative to the germline gene, one junction end is altered; a read error may explain this. V gene TRBV5-4 combines with J gene TRBJ2-5; no reliable D call. The CDR3 spans 12 residues. From germline, CDR1 is SGHNT and CDR2 YYREEE (reference sequence). CDR3 nucleotide sequence: TGTGCCAGCAGAGTCCCTCAAGGGACCCAGTACTTC. Amino acids: CASRVPQGTQYF.

The rearrangement uses TRBV11-2 and TRBJ2-5, with 7 bases lining up with TRBD1. The DNA end lines up better with TRBJ2-7; the J call may be wrong. Per germline, CDR1 SGHAT and CDR2 FQNNGV. The CDR3 has 14 residues. The CDR3 region is CASSVQGTSYEQYF. The CDR3 nucleotides are TGTGCCAGCAGCGTACAGGGGACCTCCTACGAGCAGTACTTC.

The CDR3 here is CASSFSGPITQYF. CDR3 bases: TGTGCCAGCAGTTTCTCGGGCCCAATCACTCAGTATTTT. The gene calls are TRBV27 and TRBJ2-3; D unresolved. CDR1 is MNHEY, CDR2 SMNVEV, per germline (reference sequence). V gave up 3 bases and J gave up 12 bases, with 16 bases separating them. CDR3 size: 13 residues.

V gene TRBV11-2 combines with J gene TRBJ1-3; 8 positions agree with TRBD1. Trimming removed 5 bases from V and 0 bases from J; junction bases left unmatched: 15. CDR3 size: 19 residues. Germline V CDR1 and CDR2: SGHAT, FQNNGV. The DNA for the CDR3 is TGTGCCAGCAGCCACGGGACAGGAGGATCTGCTTACTCTGGAAACACCATATATTTT. Translated: CASSHGTGGSAYSGNTIYF.

The J gene is TRBJ2-5, the V gene TRBV5-1, with TRBD2 matching over 14 bases. The CDR3 contains 17 residues. After removal of 3 bases from V and 7 bases from J, the junction contained 11 bases not matched to a gene. Germline V CDR1 and CDR2: SGHRS, YFSETQ. CDR3 sequence (DNA): TGCGCCAGCAGCTCCTATAGCGGACTAGCGGGGGGAGGGACCCAGTACTTC. As protein: CASSSYSGLAGGGTQYF.

The chain uses TRBV7-3 and TRBJ1-2; no reliable D call. V gave up 3 bases and J gave up 1 base, with 6 bases separating them. The length of the CDR3 is 13 residues. CDR1 SGHTA and CDR2 FQGTGA come from the germline V gene. CDR3 sequence reads: CASSLGNNYGYTF. Here the CDR3 DNA reads TGTGCCAGCAGCTTGGGGAATAACTATGGCTACACCTTC.

In nucleotides, the CDR3 is TGTGCCAGCAGCAGTCTAGACAGGATCTCCTACAATGAGCAGTTCTTC. Translation gives CASSSLDRISYNEQFF. This chain joins TRBV5-6 and TRBJ2-1; D may be TRBD1 (6 bases). Trimming took off 4 bases at V and 0 bases at J, with 14 bases between the two ends. This CDR3 region has 16 residues. Germline assignment: CDR1 SGHDT and CDR2 YYEEEE.

The rearrangement uses TRBV5-5 and TRBJ2-1; D could derive from TRBD1 or TRBD2 (6 bases each). Germline lookup yields CDR1 SGHKS and CDR2 YYEKEE (reference sequence). V shed 0 bases and J shed 2 bases, with 12 bases lying between them. The CDR3 length is 16 residues. The CDR3 DNA is TGTGCCAGCAGCTTGGCACCGGGGGCCACCTACAATGAGCAGTTCTTC. Protein sequence: CASSLAPGATYNEQFF.

This sequence joins TRBV2 and TRBJ1-6, with D perhaps matching TRBD1 (5 bases). V lost 6 bases to trimming and J lost 8 bases, with 14 bases between them. Germline V lookup: CDR1 SNHLY, CDR2 FYNNEI. The CDR3 runs to 14 residues. CDR3 residues: CASRSGTAYSPLHF. For the CDR3, the DNA is TGTGCCAGCAGGTCCGGGACGGCCTATTCACCCCTCCACTTT.

This chain joins TRBV5-4 and TRBJ2-2; 12 bases line up with TRBD2. CDR1 and CDR2 (germline): SGHNT, YYREEE (reference sequence). This CDR3 contains 16 residues. The ends lost 4 bases at V and 4 bases at J; junction bases unmatched: 5. The CDR3 coding sequence is TGTGCCAGCAGCCAGAAGACTAGCGGGGGCACCGGGGAGCTGTTTTTT. Translating gives CASSQKTSGGTGELFF.

The V and J genes are TRBV19 and TRBJ1-2; TRBD1 might be the D (6 bases). The V gene's germline CDR1 is LNHDA and CDR2 SQIVND (reference sequence). V was clipped by 1 base and J by 3 bases, with 6 bases between them. The CDR3 is made up of 13 amino acids. CDR3 amino acids: CASSIGTDYGYTF. The CDR3 DNA reads TGTGCCAGTAGTATAGGGACAGACTATGGCTACACCTTC.

The chain combines TRBV9 with TRBJ1-1, with D possibly being TRBD1 (5 bases). Germline CDR1 SGDLS, CDR2 YYNGEE. This CDR3 is 13 amino acids long. V shed 3 bases and J shed 4 bases, with 10 bases lying between them. The chain's CDR3 is CASSEGMSTEAFF. DNA for the CDR3: TGTGCCAGCAGCGAGGGGATGAGCACTGAAGCTTTCTTT.

The chain uses TRBV19 and TRBJ1-2, with TRBD1 as a possible D gene (5 bases). The CDR3 spans 12 residues. CDR1 is LNHDA and CDR2 is SQIVND in the germline V gene (reference sequence). The V end lost 7 bases, the J end lost 4 bases, and 10 bases lay between the germline ends. The CDR3 coding sequence is TGTGCCAGTACGAGGGACGGCTATGGCTACACCTTC. This translates into CASTRDGYGYTF.

This clone was observed a few times. This chain joins TRBV5-4 and TRBJ1-1, with D unresolved. V was pared by 0 bases and J by 8 bases, with 8 bases between. The CDR3 spans 12 residues. In germline, CDR1 is SGHNT, CDR2 YYREEE (reference sequence). The CDR3 is CASSLELREAFF. The CDR3 region has the DNA TGTGCCAGCAGCTTGGAACTCAGAGAAGCTTTCTTT. The complete variable domain, with remaining parts taken from reference TRBV5-4 and TRBJ1-1, reads ETGVTQSPTHLIKTRGQQVTLRCSSQSGHNTVSWYQQALGQGPQFIFQYYREEENGRGNFPPRFSGLQFPNYSSELNVNALELDDSALYLCASSLELREAFFGQGTRLTVV.